What follows is one TCR beta chain and its context. Its antigen is currently unknown. The sample belongs to a study of cytomegalovirus exposure and HLA in healthy donors. Whole-study results and caveats: The classifier, whose performance was assessed in both the original and validation cohorts, reportedly diagnosed cytomegalovirus status with high specificity and sensitivity.

A multiplex PCR was run with 60 Vbeta primers and 13 Jbeta primers. Profiled with immunoSEQ multiplex PCR; TCRdb holds only in-frame clones, not every one. The table lists around 140,000 clones, 80% of them singletons. Germline trimming cut 0 bases from V and 2 bases from J; bases unmatched to any gene: 3. The CDR3 has 15 residues. Per germline, CDR1 LNHDA and CDR2 SQIVND (reference sequence). The sample consisted of PBMCs. The origin of this receptor is a middle-aged man in good health and CMV-seronegative. This chain joins TRBV19 and TRBJ1-2; TRBD1 matches at 7 bases. The CDR3 loop is CASSIDRDRNYGYTF. Written as DNA, the CDR3 is TGTGCCAGTAGTATAGATCGGGACAGAAACTATGGCTACACCTTC.